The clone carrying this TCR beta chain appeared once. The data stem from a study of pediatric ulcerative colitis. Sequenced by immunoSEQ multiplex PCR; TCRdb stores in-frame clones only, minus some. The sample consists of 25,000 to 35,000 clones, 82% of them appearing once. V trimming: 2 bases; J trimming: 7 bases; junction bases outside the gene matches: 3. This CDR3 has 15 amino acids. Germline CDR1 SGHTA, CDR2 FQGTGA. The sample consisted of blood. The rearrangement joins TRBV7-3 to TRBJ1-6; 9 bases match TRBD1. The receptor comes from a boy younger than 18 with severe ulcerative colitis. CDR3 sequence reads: CASSLDRGMNSPLHF. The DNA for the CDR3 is TGTGCCAGCAGCTTAGACAGGGGGATGAATTCACCCCTCCACTTT.